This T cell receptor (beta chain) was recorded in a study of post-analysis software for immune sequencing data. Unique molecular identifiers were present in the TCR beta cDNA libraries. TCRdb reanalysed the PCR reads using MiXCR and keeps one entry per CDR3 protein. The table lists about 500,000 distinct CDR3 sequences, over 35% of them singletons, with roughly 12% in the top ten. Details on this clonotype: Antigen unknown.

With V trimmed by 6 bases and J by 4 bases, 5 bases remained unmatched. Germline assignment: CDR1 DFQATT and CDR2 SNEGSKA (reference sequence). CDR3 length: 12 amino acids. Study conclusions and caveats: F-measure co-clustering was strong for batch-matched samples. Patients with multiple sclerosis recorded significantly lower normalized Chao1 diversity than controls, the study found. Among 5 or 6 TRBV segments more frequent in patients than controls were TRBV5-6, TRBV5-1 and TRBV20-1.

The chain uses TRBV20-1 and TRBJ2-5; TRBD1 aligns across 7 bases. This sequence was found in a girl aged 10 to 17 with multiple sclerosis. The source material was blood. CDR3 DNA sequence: TGCAGTGCAACGACAGGGCGAGAGACCCAGTACTTC. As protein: CSATTGRETQYF.